The clone carrying this T cell receptor beta chain was detected many times. No antigen is known for it. Patients with uncontrolled infections, other autoimmune diseases, pregnancy or lactation were excluded. Thyroid ultrasound and orbital computed tomography, with clinical symptoms and serum thyroxine and TRAb, informed diagnoses. There are 14 residues in the CDR3. The germline CDR1 and CDR2 sequences are LGHDT and YNNKEL (reference sequence). The V segment lost 4 bases and the J segment 8 bases; nucleotides outside the gene matches: 7. The data were taken from a study of T cells in Graves' hyperthyroidism and ophthalmopathy. Study-level results: From stable hyperthyroidism, ophthalmopathy was separated by a 13 V-J model. The blood repertoire included most of the expanded thyroid clonotypes above 0.001.

From RNA transcripts, TCR beta CDR3 regions were amplified. First-round RT-PCR of the TCR CDR3 relied on the HTBI primer set. TCRdb re-called the multiplex PCR reads with MiXCR, one entry per CDR3 protein. The data contain a few hundred thousand distinct CDR3 sequences, roughly a fifth of them singletons. The chain combines TRBV3-1 with TRBJ1-2; 10 bases match TRBD1. This clonotype originated in a man aged 45-65 years with Graves' ophthalmopathy. Sequencing input: blood. The CDR3 bases are TGTGCCAGCAGCCTGACAGGGGGCGCTGGGGGCTACACCTTC. Protein product: CASSLTGGAGGYTF. Together with reference TRBV3-1 and TRBJ1-2, the CDR3 gives the full variable domain: DTAVSQTPKYLVTQMGNDKSIKCEQNLGHDTMYWYKQDSKKFLKIMFSYNNKELIINETVPNRFSPKSPDKAHLNLHINSLELGDSAVYFCASSLTGGAGGYTFGSGTRLTVV.